Reported below is one TCR beta chain. The target antigen is unknown. The data are from a study of PD-1 blockade in classical Hodgkin lymphoma. Study details: Patients were dosed intravenously with nivolumab at 3 mg/kg every 2 weeks. General study points: Nothing has yet pinned down what causes the repertoire differences, possibly disease activity or prior therapy. CD4+ TCR diversity rose significantly by C4D1, and CD8+ TCR diversity did not.

All trial patients relapsed after autologous stem cell transplantation. Assay: immunoSEQ multiplex PCR; the TCRdb copy retains only in-frame clones and omits some. The table lists approximately 11,000 clones, about 76% of them singletons. This specimen consisted of peripheral blood mononuclear cells (PBMCs), obtained at baseline. This receptor was identified in a human donor with classical Hodgkin lymphoma.

The CDR3 DNA sequence: TGCGCCAGCAGCCAAGGGGGTTCCTACAATGAGCAGTTCTTC. Amino acid sequence: CASSQGGSYNEQFF. The gene calls are TRBV5-1 and TRBJ2-1; D is perhaps TRBD1 (6 bases). V was cut by 4 bases and J by 1 base, with 9 bases left in between. CDR3 length: 14 residues. Germline loops: CDR1 SGHRS, CDR2 YFSETQ.